One TCR beta chain is described in this entry. The antigen remains undetermined. This specimen comes from a study of STAT3 mutations in large granular lymphocyte leukemia. Study results and limitations: Every T-cell large granular lymphocyte leukemia patient had at least one immunodominant TCR beta clonotype.

This table comes from immunoSEQ multiplex PCR, and its TCRdb copy is limited to in-frame clones, with some not included. The data contain around 7,800 clones, 90% to 95% of them singletons. V was cut by 0 bases and J by 6 bases, with 17 bases left in between. The CDR3 runs to 16 residues. CDR1 is PRHDT and CDR2 is FYEKMQ in the germline V gene (reference sequence). This receptor was taken from a man aged 50-59 years with T-cell large granular lymphocyte leukemia. Some clones in this sample may be carry-over from other donors' samples. The chain links TRBV13 to TRBJ1-2; D gene unclear. The material sequenced was peripheral blood mononuclear cells. The CDR3 DNA is TGTGCCAGCAGCTTAGGCTTCCGAATTTTTGGGGATGGCTACACCTTC. The encoded protein is CASSLGFRIFGDGYTF.